This T cell receptor (beta chain) was obtained from a study of monozygotic twins with cystic fibrosis. Background on the study: Libraries were built from around 3 micrograms of fragmented DNA using approximately 15 PCR cycles.

V dropped 6 bases and J dropped 8; count of bases not matched to a gene: 8. The CDR3 contains 13 residues. In germline, CDR1 is MNHEY, CDR2 SMNVEV (reference sequence). Sequencing was performed with immunoSEQ multiplex PCR; in TCRdb, only in-frame clones are kept and a portion is missing. Seen here are about 23,000 clones, 97% observed once, and the top ten hold under 0.15%. With regard to this clone: Its antigen is not identified.

Study-level points and caveats: Shared CDR3 numbers were not associated with age, concordance or severity. V usage most resembled the co-twin in 13 of 16 pairs. Clonality was generally low (median approximately 0.0095), higher in the most severe patients.

The chain joins TRBV27 to TRBJ1-2; TRBD1 matches 8 bases. Input material: blood. This clonotype was obtained from a girl aged 5-17 years with cystic fibrosis. CDR3 residues: CASRGTRGRGYTF. CDR3 coding DNA: TGTGCCAGCAGGGGGACCAGGGGGCGCGGCTACACCTTC.